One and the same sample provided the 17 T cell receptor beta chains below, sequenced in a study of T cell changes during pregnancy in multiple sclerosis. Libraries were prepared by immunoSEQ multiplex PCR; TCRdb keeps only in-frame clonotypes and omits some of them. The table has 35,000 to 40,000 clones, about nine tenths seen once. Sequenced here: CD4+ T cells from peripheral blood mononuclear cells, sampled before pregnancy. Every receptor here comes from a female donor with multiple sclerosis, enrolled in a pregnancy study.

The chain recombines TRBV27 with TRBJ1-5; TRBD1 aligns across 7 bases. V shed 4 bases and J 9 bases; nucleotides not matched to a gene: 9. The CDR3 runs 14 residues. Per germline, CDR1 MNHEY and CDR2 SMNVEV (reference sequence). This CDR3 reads CASSSTGVPSPQHF. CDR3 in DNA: TGTGCCAGCAGTTCTACAGGGGTACCATCGCCCCAGCATTTT.

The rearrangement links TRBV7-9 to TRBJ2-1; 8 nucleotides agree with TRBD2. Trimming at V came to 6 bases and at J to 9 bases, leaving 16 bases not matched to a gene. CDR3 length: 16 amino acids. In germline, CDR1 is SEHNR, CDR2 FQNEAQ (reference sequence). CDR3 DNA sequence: TGTGCCAGCAGGCCCGGGGGAGCGGGAGAAAGAAGTGAGCAGTTCTTC. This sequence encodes CASRPGGAGERSEQFF.

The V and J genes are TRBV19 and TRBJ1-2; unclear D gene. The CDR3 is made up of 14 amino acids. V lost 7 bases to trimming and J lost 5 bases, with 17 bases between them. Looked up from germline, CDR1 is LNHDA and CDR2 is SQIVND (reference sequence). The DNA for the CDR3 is TGTGCCAGTAACCTTTTTGGCGGGCTTTATGGCTACACCTTC. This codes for CASNLFGGLYGYTF.

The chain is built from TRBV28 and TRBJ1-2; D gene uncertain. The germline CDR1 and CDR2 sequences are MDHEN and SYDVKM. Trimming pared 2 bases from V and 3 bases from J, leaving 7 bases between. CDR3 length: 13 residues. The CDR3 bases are TGTGCCAGCAGTTTAGTCCAGGACTATGGCTACACCTTC. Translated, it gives CASSLVQDYGYTF.

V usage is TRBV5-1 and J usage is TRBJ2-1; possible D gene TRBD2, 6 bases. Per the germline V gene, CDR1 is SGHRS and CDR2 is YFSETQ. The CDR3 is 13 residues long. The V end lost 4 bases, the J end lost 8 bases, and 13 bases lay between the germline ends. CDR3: CASSITLAYEQFF. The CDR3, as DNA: TGCGCCAGCAGCATCACACTAGCTTATGAGCAGTTCTTC.

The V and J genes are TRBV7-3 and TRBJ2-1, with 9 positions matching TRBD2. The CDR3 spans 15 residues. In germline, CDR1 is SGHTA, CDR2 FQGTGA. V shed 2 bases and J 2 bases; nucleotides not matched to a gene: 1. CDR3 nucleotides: TGTGCCAGCAGCTTAGTAGCGGGAGCCTACAATGAGCAGTTCTTC. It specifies CASSLVAGAYNEQFF.

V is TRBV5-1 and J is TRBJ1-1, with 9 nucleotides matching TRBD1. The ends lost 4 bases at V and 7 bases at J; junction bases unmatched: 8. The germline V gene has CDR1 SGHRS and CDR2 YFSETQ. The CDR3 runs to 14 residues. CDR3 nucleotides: TGCGCCAGCAGCAGAGCGGACAGGGGAGATGAAGCTTTCTTT. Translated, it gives CASSRADRGDEAFF.

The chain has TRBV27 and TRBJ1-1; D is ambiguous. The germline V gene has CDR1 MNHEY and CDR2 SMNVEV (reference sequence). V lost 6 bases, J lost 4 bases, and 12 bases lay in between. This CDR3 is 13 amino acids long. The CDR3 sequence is CASSPSRGTEAFF. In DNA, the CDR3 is TGTGCCAGCAGCCCTAGTCGGGGCACTGAAGCTTTCTTT.

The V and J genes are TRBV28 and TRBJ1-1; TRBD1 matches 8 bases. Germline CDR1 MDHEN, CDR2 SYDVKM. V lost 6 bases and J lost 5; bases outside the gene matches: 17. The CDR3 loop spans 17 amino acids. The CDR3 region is CASSSSLPGQERTEAFF. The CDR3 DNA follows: TGTGCCAGCAGCTCTTCCCTCCCGGGACAGGAGAGAACTGAAGCTTTCTTT.

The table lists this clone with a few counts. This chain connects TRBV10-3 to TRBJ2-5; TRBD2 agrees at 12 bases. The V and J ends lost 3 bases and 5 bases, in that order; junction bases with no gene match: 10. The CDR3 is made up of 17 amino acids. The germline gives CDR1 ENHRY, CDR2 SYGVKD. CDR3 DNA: TGTGCCATCAGTGATTCAAGACTAGCGGGAGAGGGCGAGACCCAGTACTTC. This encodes CAISDSRLAGEGETQYF.

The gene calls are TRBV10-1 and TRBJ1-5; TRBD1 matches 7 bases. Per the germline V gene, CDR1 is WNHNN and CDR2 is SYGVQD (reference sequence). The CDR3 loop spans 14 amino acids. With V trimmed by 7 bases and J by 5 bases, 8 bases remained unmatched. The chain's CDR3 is CASIAGTADQPQHF. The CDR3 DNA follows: TGCGCCAGCATCGCCGGGACAGCCGATCAGCCCCAGCATTTT.

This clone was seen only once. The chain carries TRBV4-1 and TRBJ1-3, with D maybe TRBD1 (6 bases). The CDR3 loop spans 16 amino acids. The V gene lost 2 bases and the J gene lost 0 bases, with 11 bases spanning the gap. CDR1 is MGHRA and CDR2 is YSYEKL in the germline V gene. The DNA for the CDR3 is TGCGCCAGCAGCCAACAGGGGACAAGCTCTGGAAACACCATATATTTT. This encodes CASSQQGTSSGNTIYF.

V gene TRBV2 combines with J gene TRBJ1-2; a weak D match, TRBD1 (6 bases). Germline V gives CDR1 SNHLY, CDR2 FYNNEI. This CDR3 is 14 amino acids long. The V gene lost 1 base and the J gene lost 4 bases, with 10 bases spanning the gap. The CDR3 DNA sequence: TGTGCCAGCAGTGAAGTGGGGACATCCTATGGCTACACCTTC. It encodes CASSEVGTSYGYTF.

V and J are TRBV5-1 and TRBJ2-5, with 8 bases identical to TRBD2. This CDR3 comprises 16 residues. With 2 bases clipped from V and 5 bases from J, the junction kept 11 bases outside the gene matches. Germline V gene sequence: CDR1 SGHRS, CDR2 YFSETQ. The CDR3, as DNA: TGCGCCAGCAGCTTTTCACTGGCGGGAGGTATGGAGACCCAGTACTTC. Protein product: CASSFSLAGGMETQYF.

CDR3 coding DNA: TGTGCCAGCAGTCGAGACAGGGATTATGGCTACACCTTC. Residues: CASSRDRDYGYTF. This chain uses TRBV6-6 with TRBJ1-2; 7 positions agree with TRBD1. Trimming removed 5 bases from V and 5 bases from J; junction bases left unmatched: 5. CDR1 and CDR2 from the germline V gene are MNHNY and SVGAGI (reference sequence). CDR3 size: 13 residues.

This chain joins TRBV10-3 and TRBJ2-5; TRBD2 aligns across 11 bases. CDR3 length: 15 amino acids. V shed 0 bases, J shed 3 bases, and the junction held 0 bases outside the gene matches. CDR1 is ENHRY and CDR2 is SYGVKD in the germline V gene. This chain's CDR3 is CAISESTSGKETQYF. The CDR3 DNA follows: TGTGCCATCAGTGAGTCGACTAGCGGGAAAGAGACCCAGTACTTC.

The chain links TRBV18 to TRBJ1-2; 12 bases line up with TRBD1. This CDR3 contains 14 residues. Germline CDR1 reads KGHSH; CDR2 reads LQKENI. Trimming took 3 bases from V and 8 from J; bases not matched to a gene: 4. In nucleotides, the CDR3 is TGTGCCAGCTCACCGGGACAGGGGGCGCGGGGCTACACCTTC. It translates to CASSPGQGARGYTF.